The TCR beta chain described here comes from a study of blood T cell repertoires in COVID-19. Overall study: The samples span acute and convalescent COVID-19 from the United States, Italy and Spain.

Libraries were prepared by immunoSEQ multiplex PCR; TCRdb keeps only in-frame clonotypes and omits some of them. The sample lists roughly 260,000 clones, approximately 85% occurring once. Germline CDR1 and CDR2: SGHVS and FNYEAQ. Trimming took 5 bases from V and 4 from J, leaving 14 bases between them. The CDR3 is 15 residues long. Across 20 to 25 US areas, participants ranged in age from about 18 to 100 years. This clonotype originated in a woman aged 45-65 years who had recovered from COVID-19. The chain links TRBV7-6 to TRBJ1-4; tentative D call: TRBD1 (5 bases). Sequenced input: PBMCs or T cells enriched from blood (not recorded which). The CDR3 spells CASSRTGPYNEKLFF. The CDR3 DNA follows: TGTGCCAGCAGCCGTACAGGACCATATAATGAAAAACTGTTTTTT.